Listed below are T cell receptor beta chains from one sample, sequenced in a study of CD8+ T cells in alopecia areata. The repertoire was sequenced with immunoSEQ multiplex PCR; TCRdb's copy has only in-frame clones and lacks some. Of about 120,000 clones listed, about 50% are singletons. The sequenced sample was CD4+ T cells sorted from blood, obtained at week 4, from a patient treated with tofacitinib. These receptors all stem from a human donor with alopecia areata. Both conserved end residues are part of each CDR3. D genes are given only for firm matches. Size is stated for part of the rows, as once, few or many counts, or as a class when the clone is expanded.

cdr3_nt	cdr3_aa	j_call	v_call	clone_size	d_call
TGCAGCGTTCAGGGGGGGCCGAATTCACCCCTCCACTTT	CSVQGGPNSPLHF	TRBJ1-6	TRBV29-1	-	TRBD1
TGCAGTGCCAAGCCTAGTTACGAGCAGTACTTC	CSAKPSYEQYF	TRBJ2-7	TRBV20-1	-	-
TGTGCCAGCAGCTGGGGCGAGAATTCACCCCTCCACTTT	CASSWGENSPLHF	TRBJ1-6	TRBV5-6	-	-
TGTGCCAGCAGCTCAAACACTGAAGCTTTCTTT	CASSSNTEAFF	TRBJ1-1	TRBV7-9	few	-
TGTGCCTGGAGTGTAAGGACAGGGGGCGGCTACACCTTC	CAWSVRTGGGYTF	TRBJ1-2	TRBV30	-	TRBD1
TGCAGCTTCCGGACAGGGGTGCATGGCTACACCTTC	CSFRTGVHGYTF	TRBJ1-2	TRBV29-1	-	TRBD1
TGTGCCTGGATCCCAGCGGGGGGGACAGATACGCAGTATTTT	CAWIPAGGTDTQYF	TRBJ2-3	TRBV30	-	TRBD2
TGTGCTAGCAGCTTAGCTAGCGCGAACACCGGGGAGCTGTTTTTT	CASSLASANTGELFF	TRBJ2-2	TRBV7-7	-	-
TGTGCCAGCACCACCCACGGGGAAGATACGCAGTATTTT	CASTTHGEDTQYF	TRBJ2-3	TRBV28	-	-
TGTGCCAGCAGCTTAGCCAGGCGCCGGGAGACCCAGTACTTC	CASSLARRRETQYF	TRBJ2-5	TRBV11-2	-	-
TGTGCCACCAGCAGAGTGACTAGCGGGAGTACCGGGGAGCTGTTTTTT	CATSRVTSGSTGELFF	TRBJ2-2	TRBV15	few	TRBD2
TGTGCCAGCAGTGAAGCAAAGCAGGGGATTTCCTACGAGCAGTACTTC	CASSEAKQGISYEQYF	TRBJ2-7	TRBV6-1	-	-
TGTGCCAGCAGTGAACGAGGCAATCAGCCCCAGCATTTT	CASSERGNQPQHF	TRBJ1-5	TRBV6-1	-	-
TGCGCCAGCAGCCAAGATTTCCGGGACAGGGGGTTAGGTGGCTACACCTTC	CASSQDFRDRGLGGYTF	TRBJ1-2	TRBV4-1	once	TRBD1
TGCAGTGCCCTGAGGCGCAATGAGCAGTTCTTC	CSALRRNEQFF	TRBJ2-1	TRBV20-1	-	-
TGTGCCAGCAGCCACCCAACAAGGAACACTGAAGCTTTCTTT	CASSHPTRNTEAFF	TRBJ1-1	TRBV5-4	-	-
TGCGCCAGCAGGGCTCGGGAGCGGTCCCAAGAGACCCAGTACTTC	CASRARERSQETQYF	TRBJ2-5	TRBV5-4	-	-
TGTGCCAGCAGCCGGTCGGGGAGTGGCTACACCTTC	CASSRSGSGYTF	TRBJ1-2	TRBV14	few	-
TGTGCCAGCAGCCCGGGGACCCGAAACCTTTATGGCTACACCTTC	CASSPGTRNLYGYTF	TRBJ1-2	TRBV7-2	-	-
TGTGCCAGCAGCTCGCCACTTAATAATGAGCAGTTCTTC	CASSSPLNNEQFF	TRBJ2-1	TRBV11-3	-	-
TGTGCCAGCAGCTTTGACGGTAACTCTGGAAACACCATATATTTT	CASSFDGNSGNTIYF	TRBJ1-3	TRBV7-8	few	-
TGCGCCAGCAGCCTCACAGGGGGTTGGGGAAACCGAAGCAATCAGCCCCAGCATTTT	CASSLTGGWGNRSNQPQHF	TRBJ1-5	TRBV23-1	-	TRBD1
TGTGCCAGCAGCTTATCAGAAGGGCCTAACTATGGCTACACCTTC	CASSLSEGPNYGYTF	TRBJ1-2	TRBV7-9	-	-